The text below deals with one T cell receptor (beta chain). The data were taken from a study of blood T cell repertoires in COVID-19. Overall study context: Acute and convalescent COVID-19 specimens originated in the United States, Italy and Spain. In each case, the material was cDNA or gDNA derived from T cells, B-cell-depleted T cells, or PBMCs.

This CDR3 has 13 residues. Germline V gives CDR1 SGDLS, CDR2 YYNGEE. With 3 bases clipped from V and 5 bases from J, the junction kept 4 bases outside the gene matches. Per the original data handling: Estimation of nucleated cell counts was performed using reference gene primer amplification. The assay was immunoSEQ multiplex PCR, and TCRdb's table has in-frame clones only and misses some. The D gene and trimming were derived from the DNA, and the V and J assignments and clone size from that table. The data hold approximately 150,000 clones, with over 80% observed a single time. The chain has TRBV9 and TRBJ1-2; 7 bases line up with TRBD1. The sequenced material came from peripheral blood. This sequence was found in a woman in her 70s with acute or convalescent COVID-19. CDR3 coding DNA: TGTGCCAGCAGCGACGGGACAGAATATGGCTACACCTTC. This gives the protein CASSDGTEYGYTF. The variable domain in full, completed from reference TRBV9 and TRBJ1-2, reads DSGVTQTPKHLITATGQRVTLRCSPRSGDLSVYWYQQSLDQGLQFLIQYYNGEERAKGNILERFSAQQFPDLHSELNLSSLELGDSALYFCASSDGTEYGYTFGSGTRLTVV.